The source of this T cell receptor (beta chain) is a study of shared clonotypes between healthy human individuals. It was at deep level that the assay was run. Some 31,000 T cell genomes (roughly 310 ng DNA) went into each PBMC replicate. Data came from immunoSEQ multiplex PCR; TCRdb stores just in-frame clones and leaves some out. The sample has 470,000 or so clones; around 80% are singletons. The CDR3 covers 13 residues. Germline CDR1 reads SGHRS; CDR2 reads YFSETQ. The V and J ends lost 6 bases and 2 bases respectively, with 10 bases between them. Genomic DNA, for the unsorted samples, came from around 90 million PBMCs.

Sequenced input: PBMCs. This rearrangement joins TRBV5-1 to TRBJ2-3; D is unresolved. The clonotype originates from a woman between 40 and 50 years old in good health. Some clones in this sample may be carry-over from other donors' samples. The CDR3 nucleotides are TGCGCCAGCACCCCTCTCCCCACAGATACGCAGTATTTT. Protein sequence: CASTPLPTDTQYF.